These 29 T cell receptor beta chains were all obtained from the same sample, sequenced in a study of blood T cell repertoires in COVID-19. The method was immunoSEQ multiplex PCR; TCRdb's version includes in-frame clones alone and lacks a portion of them. The sample includes around 300,000 clones, around nine tenths of them seen just once. The source material was peripheral blood. The receptors come from a man between 50 and 59 years old with acute or convalescent COVID-19.

Here the CDR3 reads CASSQANTVSDYGYTF. Here the CDR3 DNA reads TGTGCCAGCAGCCAAGCGAATACCGTCTCGGACTATGGCTACACCTTC. V usage is TRBV3-1 (or the pseudogene TRBV3-2) and J usage is TRBJ1-2; the D is unclear. The V end lost 1 base, the J end lost 3 bases, and 15 bases lay between the germline ends. This CDR3 has 16 amino acids. Germline V lookup: CDR1 LGHDT, CDR2 YNNKEL (reference sequence).

The sample holds one count of this clone. One end of the junction is discordant with germline, which a read error may explain. The chain has TRBV18 and TRBJ2-7, with D possibly TRBD2 on 6 matching bases. CDR1 and CDR2 (germline): KGHSH, LQKENI. The length of the CDR3 is 12 residues. The CDR3: CASSYNSRDFAF. CDR3 coding DNA: TGTGCCAGCTCCTATAATTCCAGGGACTTTGCATTC.

The chain carries TRBV5-1 and TRBJ2-1; the match to TRBD2 covers 10 bases. Trimming at V came to 0 bases and at J to 8 bases, leaving 2 bases not matched to a gene. The CDR3 extends over 14 amino acids. Germline V gene data show CDR1 as SGHRS and CDR2 as YFSETQ. CDR3 bases: TGCGCCAGCAGCTTGGAACTAGCGGGACATGAGCAGTTCTTC. Its translation: CASSLELAGHEQFF.

The chain couples TRBV6-6 to TRBJ1-5, with unresolved D. The V end was cut by 5 bases, the J end by 8 bases, with 10 bases between. This CDR3 is built from 12 residues. Germline V gene data show CDR1 as MNHNY and CDR2 as SVGAGI (reference sequence). CDR3 sequence (DNA): TGTGCCAGCAGTCCATTGAGGGAGCCCCAGCATTTT. Translation: CASSPLREPQHF.

This chain connects TRBV20-1 to TRBJ1-5, with D possibly being TRBD1 (5 bases). CDR1 is DFQATT and CDR2 is SNEGSKA in the germline V gene (reference sequence). V was clipped by 3 bases and J by 9 bases, with 15 bases between them. The CDR3 has 13 residues. CDR3 sequence (DNA): TGCAGTGCTAGTCCGGGGGGTTCCCGGCCCCAGCATTTT. It specifies CSASPGGSRPQHF.

The rearrangement joins TRBV19 to TRBJ1-5; D ambiguous. The CDR3 runs 13 residues. V lost 5 bases, J lost 10 bases, and 15 bases lay in between. The germline V gene has CDR1 LNHDA and CDR2 SQIVND (reference sequence). CDR3 bases: TGTGCCAGTAGTCACTACCCCAATGAACCCCAGCATTTT. Its protein is CASSHYPNEPQHF.

The gene calls are TRBV29-1 and TRBJ1-1; TRBD1 agrees at 7 bases. CDR1 SQVTM and CDR2 ANQGSEA come from the germline V gene. Trimming cost V 6 bases and J 3 bases; bases outside gene matches: 7. This CDR3 has 13 residues. CDR3: CSVDQGVDTEAFF. DNA for the CDR3: TGCAGCGTGGACCAGGGGGTAGACACTGAAGCTTTCTTT.

The chain employs TRBV11-3 and TRBJ2-5; 10 bases are shared with TRBD2. The germline V gene has CDR1 SGHNT and CDR2 YENEEA. This CDR3 has 15 residues. V lost 0 bases and J lost 5; bases outside the gene matches: 3. The CDR3 spells CASSLDGAGGETQYF. CDR3 nucleotides: TGTGCCAGCAGCTTAGATGGAGCGGGGGGGGAGACCCAGTACTTC.

This chain connects TRBV5-1 to TRBJ2-2, with a possible D match to TRBD2 (6 bases). The germline V and J ends were trimmed by 2 bases and 4 bases, with 12 bases remaining between them. Germline V gene data show CDR1 as SGHRS and CDR2 as YFSETQ. There are 15 residues in the CDR3. This CDR3 is CASSLSQGGTGELFF. Written as DNA, the CDR3 is TGCGCCAGCAGCTTATCTCAGGGAGGCACCGGGGAGCTGTTTTTT.

The rearrangement uses TRBV2 and TRBJ2-1; 7 bases map to TRBD2. Germline V gene data show CDR1 as SNHLY and CDR2 as FYNNEI. Germline trimming cut 5 bases from V and 8 bases from J; bases unmatched to any gene: 15. The CDR3 totals 16 residues. The DNA for the CDR3 is TGTGCCAGCAGTCTCCGGGGGGTCCTACAAGGCGATGAGCAGTTCTTC. Encoded protein: CASSLRGVLQGDEQFF.

The V call is TRBV3-1 (or the pseudogene TRBV3-2), the J call TRBJ1-2, with D possibly matching TRBD1 (5 bases). The V gene lost 0 bases and the J gene lost 8 bases, with 16 bases spanning the gap. CDR1 is LGHDT and CDR2 is YNNKEL in the germline V gene (reference sequence). There are 15 residues in the CDR3. In DNA form, the CDR3 reads TGTGCCAGCAGCCAAGATCCTATACCAGGACAAGGCTACACCTTC. Translated: CASSQDPIPGQGYTF.

This chain links TRBV6-6 with TRBJ1-3; tentative D call: TRBD1 (5 bases). Trimming pared 6 bases from V and 4 bases from J, leaving 13 bases between. Germline V CDR1 and CDR2: MNHNY, SVGAGI (reference sequence). CDR3 length: 14 amino acids. CDR3 in DNA: TGTGCCAGCAGCTTGACAGAGAGAGGAAACACCATATATTTT. Residues: CASSLTERGNTIYF.

This rearrangement joins TRBV4-1 to TRBJ1-1; 7 nucleotides agree with TRBD1. The CDR3 runs 15 residues. The germline gives CDR1 MGHRA, CDR2 YSYEKL. J was trimmed by 1 base and V by 3 bases; bases with no gene match: 5. CDR3 in amino acids: CASSHRQGENTEAFF. The CDR3 coding sequence is TGCGCCAGCAGCCACAGACAGGGCGAGAACACTGAAGCTTTCTTT.

The chain recombines TRBV18 with TRBJ2-1, with D tentatively TRBD2 (6 bases). This CDR3 has 16 residues. Germline CDR1 and CDR2: KGHSH and LQKENI. Between the trimmed V and J ends, which lost 2 bases and 0 bases, there was a span of 11 bases. CDR3 amino acids: CASSPNQGGSYNEQFF. The DNA of the CDR3 is TGTGCCAGCTCACCAAACCAGGGAGGCTCCTACAATGAGCAGTTCTTC.

The V gene is TRBV21-1, the J gene TRBJ1-2. TRBV21-1 is a pseudogene. The CDR3 is 10 amino acids. As DNA, the CDR3 is TGTGCCAGCATCGCAGGAAGAGGGCGCTTC. Translating gives CASIAGRGRF.

The chain combines TRBV11-2 with TRBJ2-3, with D possibly matching TRBD2 (7 bases). The CDR3 runs to 16 residues. V was pared by 6 bases and J by 4 bases, with 20 bases between. CDR1 is SGHAT, CDR2 FQNNGV, per germline. The CDR3: CASRGFRGGRADTQYF. The CDR3 DNA sequence: TGTGCCAGCAGGGGATTCAGGGGAGGGAGGGCAGATACGCAGTATTTT.

This clone has a single count. V is TRBV9 and J is TRBJ1-4; TRBD1 matches at 9 bases. The CDR3 totals 15 residues. The V segment lost 2 bases and the J segment 5 bases; nucleotides outside the gene matches: 4. In germline, CDR1 is SGDLS, CDR2 YYNGEE. The CDR3 here is CASSVDRGLNEKLFF. DNA for the CDR3: TGTGCCAGCAGCGTGGACAGGGGTTTAAATGAAAAACTGTTTTTT.

This clone was counted only a few times. This sequence joins TRBV7-9 and TRBJ2-1; 9 nucleotides align to TRBD2. The junction had 10 bases not matched to a gene; V was cut back by 5 bases and J by 8 bases. In germline, CDR1 is SEHNR, CDR2 FQNEAQ (reference sequence). The CDR3 consists of 15 residues. The CDR3 bases are TGTGCCAGCAGCCTCCGCGGGGGGGCCAGCGATGAGCAGTTCTTC. This translates into CASSLRGGASDEQFF. Looking up the rest from reference TRBV7-9 and TRBJ2-1 gives the full variable domain: DTGVSQNPRHKITKRGQNVTFRCDPISEHNRLYWYRQTLGQGPEFLTYFQNEAQLEKSRLLSDRFSAERPKGSFSTLEIQRTEQGDSAMYLCASSLRGGASDEQFFGPGTRLTVL.

On this clone itself: This sample includes further DNA sequences coding for the same CDR3. The chain couples TRBV3-1 (or the pseudogene TRBV3-2) to TRBJ2-2; D not resolved. V dropped 1 base and J dropped 4 bases, with 4 bases sitting between them. CDR1 and CDR2 from the germline V gene are LGHDT and YNNKEL (reference sequence). CDR3 length: 13 residues. CDR3 residues: CASSQALTGELFF. The CDR3 DNA follows: TGTGCCAGCAGCCAAGCTCTCACCGGGGAGCTGTTTTTT.

The V call is TRBV6-5, the J call TRBJ1-4; D remains ambiguous. Germline CDR1 MNHEY, CDR2 SVGAGI. The V gene lost 6 bases and the J gene lost 2 bases, with 13 bases spanning the gap. CDR3 length equals 15 residues. The CDR3 reads CASRPYPGTNEKLFF. CDR3 nucleotide sequence: TGTGCCAGCAGACCATATCCCGGGACTAATGAAAAACTGTTTTTT.

This chain links TRBV4-1 with TRBJ1-2, with 9 bases fitting TRBD1. Germline values: CDR1 MGHRA, CDR2 YSYEKL. The CDR3 loop spans 17 amino acids. Trimming cost V 2 bases and J 5 bases; bases outside gene matches: 12. CDR3 sequence: CASSQQFGAGTGYGYTF. CDR3 bases: TGCGCCAGCAGCCAACAATTTGGAGCCGGGACAGGGTATGGCTACACCTTC.

This clone appeared a single time. This sequence joins TRBV5-8 and TRBJ1-6, with D possibly being TRBD1 (6 bases). Germline V gene data show CDR1 as SGHTS and CDR2 as YDEGEE. The CDR3 covers 16 residues. The ends were cut back, 0 bases at V and 6 bases at J, with 13 bases in the middle. The CDR3 bases are TGTGCCAGCAGCTTGGACAGGGCGCCTCTTAATTCACCCCTCCACTTT. It specifies CASSLDRAPLNSPLHF.

The J gene is TRBJ2-7, the V gene TRBV30; D perhaps matches TRBD2 (6 bases). The CDR3 has 14 residues. Germline V CDR1 and CDR2: GTSNPN, SVGIG (reference sequence). The V end was cut by 0 bases, the J end by 5 bases, with 14 bases between. The CDR3 reads CAWSVRMEGNEQYF. Here the CDR3 DNA reads TGTGCCTGGAGTGTACGGATGGAGGGAAACGAGCAGTACTTC.

The rearrangement joins TRBV6-5 to TRBJ1-2; maybe TRBD1 (6 bases). CDR3 size: 13 residues. The V end was cut by 6 bases, the J end by 3 bases, with 11 bases between. Germline loops: CDR1 MNHEY, CDR2 SVGAGI. The CDR3 spells CASRRQADYGYTF. The CDR3 DNA is TGTGCCAGCAGACGACAGGCGGACTATGGCTACACCTTC.

The rearrangement joins TRBV9 to TRBJ2-5, with TRBD2 matching over 10 bases. CDR1 and CDR2 from the germline V gene are SGDLS and YYNGEE. The CDR3 consists of 18 residues. The V and J ends lost 0 bases and 1 base, in that order; junction bases with no gene match: 9. CDR3 region: CASSVEGSGGSPQETQYF. CDR3 sequence (DNA): TGTGCCAGCAGCGTAGAAGGTAGCGGGGGGTCACCCCAAGAGACCCAGTACTTC.

The chain links TRBV5-1 to TRBJ2-5, with 9 bases matching TRBD2. V lost 3 bases to trimming and J lost 1 base; unmatched junction nucleotides: 7. The germline V gene has CDR1 SGHRS and CDR2 YFSETQ. The CDR3 covers 16 residues. CDR3 nucleotides: TGCGCCAGCAGCTCTGGGACTAGCCGTTTCCAAGAGACCCAGTACTTC. Its protein product is CASSSGTSRFQETQYF.

The V call is TRBV7-9, the J call TRBJ1-4; 7 nucleotides align to TRBD1. The CDR3 spans 15 residues. V lost 5 bases, J lost 7 bases, and 10 bases stayed unmatched. CDR1 SEHNR and CDR2 FQNEAQ come from the germline V gene (reference sequence). The CDR3: CASSDWTGGGEKLFF. CDR3 DNA sequence: TGTGCCAGCAGCGACTGGACAGGCGGAGGTGAAAAACTGTTTTTT.

V is TRBV7-9 and J is TRBJ1-2; the match to TRBD1 covers 7 bases. Germline CDR1 is SEHNR and CDR2 is FQNEAQ (reference sequence). Trimming took 5 bases from V and 6 from J; bases not matched to a gene: 12. The CDR3 runs 15 residues. In nucleotides, the CDR3 is TGTGCCAGCAGCACACGGACAGGACGGGGCCATGGCTACACCTTC. This gives the protein CASSTRTGRGHGYTF. The variable domain in full, with the rest retrieved from reference TRBV7-9 and TRBJ1-2, is DTGVSQNPRHKITKRGQNVTFRCDPISEHNRLYWYRQTLGQGPEFLTYFQNEAQLEKSRLLSDRFSAERPKGSFSTLEIQRTEQGDSAMYLCASSTRTGRGHGYTFGSGTRLTVV.

The chain recombines TRBV30 with TRBJ2-1; the match to TRBD2 covers 11 bases. Germline-derived CDR1 and CDR2 are GTSNPN and SVGIG (reference sequence). CDR3 size: 15 residues. V gave up 3 bases and J gave up 2 bases; unmatched junction bases: 3. The CDR3 nucleotides are TGTGCCTGGAGCGGGACTAGCGGAACCTACAATGAGCAGTTCTTC. This gives the protein CAWSGTSGTYNEQFF.